The 30 T cell receptor beta chains below come from one sample, sequenced in a study of cytomegalovirus exposure and HLA in healthy donors. The data were produced by immunoSEQ multiplex PCR, yet TCRdb's version contains in-frame clones alone and is incomplete. The data show hundreds of thousands of clones, with 70% to 90% seen just once and roughly 6% held by the top ten. The sample taken for sequencing was PBMCs. These TCRs come from a woman between 18 and 29 years old in good health and CMV-seronegative.

The genes are TRBV27 and TRBJ1-1, with 7 bases identical to TRBD1. This CDR3 is built from 18 residues. The germline V gene has CDR1 MNHEY and CDR2 SMNVEV (reference sequence). V lost 2 bases and J lost 3; bases outside the gene matches: 15. In nucleotides, the CDR3 is TGTGCCAGCAGTTTAACCCCCCCGACAGGGATCGGCGACACTGAAGCTTTCTTT. Its protein product is CASSLTPPTGIGDTEAFF.

V usage is TRBV27 and J usage is TRBJ1-1; 8 bases are shared with TRBD1. After removal of 1 base from V and 7 bases from J, the junction contained 5 bases not matched to a gene. CDR3 length: 14 residues. Per the germline V gene, CDR1 is MNHEY and CDR2 is SMNVEV (reference sequence). Written as DNA, the CDR3 is TGTGCCAGCAGTTTATACGCACAGGGGGGTGAAGCTTTCTTT. This translates into CASSLYAQGGEAFF.

The CDR3 here is CASSQELGGPEAFF. The CDR3 DNA sequence: TGTGCCAGCAGCCAAGAGTTGGGGGGACCTGAAGCTTTCTTT. The chain carries TRBV4-2 and TRBJ1-1; TRBD1 is a possible D gene (5 bases). V lost 0 bases, J lost 6 bases, and 11 bases lay in between. This CDR3 comprises 14 residues. From germline, CDR1 is LGHNA and CDR2 YNFKEQ.

The V gene is TRBV30, the J gene TRBJ2-7; 9 nucleotides align to TRBD1. J was trimmed by 3 bases and V by 5 bases; bases with no gene match: 8. This CDR3 is built from 14 residues. Germline CDR1 reads GTSNPN; CDR2 reads SVGIG (reference sequence). CDR3 residues: CAWGTGTGNYEQYF. The CDR3 nucleotides read TGTGCCTGGGGGACCGGGACAGGGAACTACGAGCAGTACTTC.

The chain carries TRBV19 and TRBJ1-2; no firm D call. Trimming removed 5 bases from V and 2 bases from J, with 12 bases in between. Germline V CDR1 and CDR2: LNHDA, SQIVND (reference sequence). The CDR3 sequence is 14 residues long. The CDR3 reads CASSSTTGNYGYTF. The CDR3 nucleotides read TGTGCCAGTAGTTCCACGACGGGAAACTATGGCTACACCTTC.

The gene calls are TRBV27 and TRBJ2-3; TRBD2 is a possible D gene (5 bases). Per the germline V gene, CDR1 is MNHEY and CDR2 is SMNVEV (reference sequence). This CDR3 has 14 amino acids. Trimming removed 8 bases at V and 0 bases at J, with 12 bases between. This CDR3 reads CASRDGVSTDTQYF. The CDR3, as DNA: TGTGCCAGCCGTGACGGGGTTAGCACAGATACGCAGTATTTT.

The chain recombines TRBV5-1 with TRBJ1-2; TRBD1 matches at 9 bases. Trimming took 1 base from V and 8 from J; bases not matched to a gene: 6. The CDR3 is 14 amino acids. The germline CDR1 and CDR2 sequences are SGHRS and YFSETQ. The CDR3 reads CASSLMGQGSGYTF. CDR3 DNA sequence: TGCGCCAGCAGCTTGATGGGACAGGGATCCGGCTACACCTTC.

The chain is built from TRBV6-5 and TRBJ2-3; no firm D call. Per germline, CDR1 MNHEY and CDR2 SVGAGI. Between the trimmed V and J ends, which lost 0 bases and 0 bases, there was a span of 7 bases. The CDR3 runs 15 residues. This CDR3 reads CASSYSAFSTDTQYF. DNA for the CDR3: TGTGCCAGCAGTTACTCGGCGTTTAGCACAGATACGCAGTATTTT.

V and J are TRBV30 and TRBJ1-6; 7 positions agree with TRBD1. Unmatched junction bases numbered 5, after V lost 2 bases and J lost 7 bases. CDR3 length equals 14 residues. CDR1 and CDR2 (germline): GTSNPN, SVGIG (reference sequence). The CDR3 coding sequence is TGTGCCTGGAGTTTGAGACAGGGAAATTCACCCCTCCACTTT. This gives the protein CAWSLRQGNSPLHF.

The chain carries TRBV27 and TRBJ2-1, with 10 bases fitting TRBD2. Losses at the gene ends were 2 bases for V and 12 bases for J; bases not matched to a gene: 4. CDR1 and CDR2 (germline): MNHEY, SMNVEV (reference sequence). This CDR3 region has 13 residues. CDR3 loop: CASSLLAGARQFF. DNA for the CDR3: TGTGCCAGCAGTTTACTAGCGGGGGCCCGGCAGTTCTTC.

V gene TRBV6-1 combines with J gene TRBJ2-7; D is uncertain. CDR1 is MNHNS, CDR2 SASEGT, per germline. Trimming took off 5 bases at V and 6 bases at J, with 14 bases between the two ends. The CDR3 runs to 13 residues. The CDR3 region is CASSPGDSREQYF. CDR3 coding DNA: TGTGCCAGCAGTCCGGGTGACTCCCGCGAGCAGTACTTC.

J is TRBJ2-7 and V is TRBV6-5; 10 positions match TRBD2. V dropped 5 bases and J dropped 2; count of bases not matched to a gene: 6. The CDR3 runs 15 residues. Per germline, CDR1 MNHEY and CDR2 SVGAGI. CDR3 in amino acids: CASSPPAGGAYEQYF. The CDR3 DNA reads TGTGCCAGCAGTCCCCCAGCGGGGGGGGCCTACGAGCAGTACTTC.

The rearrangement links TRBV29-1 to TRBJ2-1, with 7 nucleotides matching TRBD1. In germline, CDR1 is SQVTM, CDR2 ANQGSEA. The CDR3 loop spans 15 amino acids. V shed 5 bases and J 10 bases; nucleotides not matched to a gene: 17. This chain's CDR3 is CSVPQGSGPSAEQFF. The DNA for the CDR3 is TGCAGCGTTCCACAGGGGTCCGGGCCCTCCGCCGAGCAGTTCTTC.

The chain combines TRBV6-6 with TRBJ2-5; possibly TRBD2 for D (5 bases). Trimming took 6 bases from V and 3 from J, leaving 17 bases between them. CDR3 size: 15 residues. Germline assignment: CDR1 MNHNY and CDR2 SVGAGI (reference sequence). In nucleotides, the CDR3 is TGTGCCAGCAGGTACACCTCAGGACTCAAAGAGACCCAGTACTTC. It specifies CASRYTSGLKETQYF.

The chain carries TRBV29-1 and TRBJ2-7; D perhaps matches TRBD1 (6 bases). From germline, CDR1 is SQVTM and CDR2 ANQGSEA. This CDR3 spans 11 amino acids. V lost 7 bases, J lost 2 bases, and 9 bases lay in between. CDR3 residues: CSARDTYEQYF. The CDR3 DNA sequence: TGCAGCGCCCGGGACACCTACGAGCAGTACTTC.

J is TRBJ2-2 and V is TRBV2, with no clear D. V was clipped by 6 bases and J by 2 bases, with 7 bases between them. CDR1 SNHLY and CDR2 FYNNEI come from the germline V gene. There are 13 residues in the CDR3. CDR3 residues: CASRHENTGELFF. In DNA form, the CDR3 reads TGTGCCAGCAGGCATGAAAACACCGGGGAGCTGTTTTTT. Variable domain in full (rest from reference TRBV2 and TRBJ2-2): EPEVTQTPSHQVTQMGQEVILRCVPISNHLYFYWYRQILGQKVEFLVSFYNNEISEKSEIFDDQFSVERPDGSNFTLKIRSTKLEDSAMYFCASRHENTGELFFGEGSRLTVL.

This clone was counted once. The J gene is TRBJ2-4, the V gene TRBV23-1, with 7 bases lining up with TRBD1. TRBV23-1 is annotated as an ORF whose role is uncertain. The CDR3 has 15 residues. V dropped 3 bases and J dropped 4; count of bases not matched to a gene: 6. Here the CDR3 reads CASSQTGQPKNIQYF. Written as DNA, the CDR3 is TGCGCCAGCAGTCAGACGGGACAGCCTAAAAACATTCAGTACTTC.

The chain couples TRBV4-1 to TRBJ2-2; D perhaps matches TRBD1 (7 bases). The germline V and J ends were trimmed by 4 bases and 7 bases, with 10 bases remaining between them. The germline V gene encodes CDR1 MGHRA and CDR2 YSYEKL. The length of the CDR3 is 13 residues. CDR3 sequence reads: CASSLQGGGELFF. In DNA, the CDR3 is TGCGCCAGCAGCCTCCAGGGGGGCGGGGAGCTGTTTTTT.

The chain combines TRBV10-2 with TRBJ2-1; D not resolved. This CDR3 spans 16 amino acids. Germline-derived CDR1 and CDR2 are WSHSY and SAAADI. V dropped 7 bases and J dropped 1 base, with 17 bases sitting between them. As DNA, the CDR3 is TGCGCCAGCAAAATAAGGGCGGAGTATTCCTACAATGAGCAGTTCTTC. The encoded protein is CASKIRAEYSYNEQFF.

This chain links TRBV13 with TRBJ2-3; no firm D call. The CDR3 is 14 amino acids. The V and J ends lost 1 base and 3 bases respectively, with 8 bases between them. CDR1 is PRHDT, CDR2 FYEKMQ, per germline (reference sequence). Here the CDR3 DNA reads TGTGCCAGCAGCTTAGAAGCAGGTACAGATACGCAGTATTTT. Translation: CASSLEAGTDTQYF.

This chain uses TRBV4-2 with TRBJ2-1; 7 positions match TRBD2. CDR3 size: 18 residues. Germline values: CDR1 LGHNA, CDR2 YNFKEQ. V gave up 1 base and J gave up 0 bases; unmatched junction bases: 9. The CDR3 loop is CASSQGEEGGRSYNEQFF. For the CDR3, the DNA is TGTGCCAGCAGCCAAGGTGAGGAGGGAGGGCGCTCCTACAATGAGCAGTTCTTC.

This clone appeared a single time. J is TRBJ2-3 and V is TRBV5-1; unclear D gene. Germline values: CDR1 SGHRS, CDR2 YFSETQ. Deletions cut 5 bases from V and 4 bases from J, with 2 bases between. This CDR3 is 10 amino acids long. The CDR3 DNA reads as TGCGCCAGCAGGGCAGATACGCAGTATTTT. The encoded protein is CASRADTQYF.

V and J are TRBV5-1 and TRBJ2-1, with 13 nucleotides matching TRBD2. This CDR3 comprises 20 residues. V trimming: 0 bases; J trimming: 0 bases; junction bases outside the gene matches: 9. Looked up from germline, CDR1 is SGHRS and CDR2 is YFSETQ. The CDR3 coding sequence is TGCGCCAGCAGCTTGGAGGGACTAGCGGGATGGCTAGACTCCTACAATGAGCAGTTCTTC. Translated: CASSLEGLAGWLDSYNEQFF.

This chain links TRBV28 with TRBJ2-2, with D tentatively TRBD2 (6 bases). The CDR3 consists of 15 residues. Looked up from germline, CDR1 is MDHEN and CDR2 is SYDVKM. Trimming stripped 2 bases from V and 4 bases from J, with 11 bases between. The CDR3 loop is CASSLGGAGTGELFF. The CDR3 DNA reads as TGTGCCAGCAGTTTAGGCGGGGCGGGCACCGGGGAGCTGTTTTTT.

The chain couples TRBV27 to TRBJ1-2; D might be TRBD1 (5 bases). The germline V gene has CDR1 MNHEY and CDR2 SMNVEV (reference sequence). Trimming left V 5 bases short and J 7 bases short, with 11 bases between. The CDR3 contains 12 residues. The CDR3 DNA follows: TGTGCCAGCAGTGATACAGGTTTTGGCTACACCTTC. Translated, it gives CASSDTGFGYTF.

This chain links TRBV5-1 with TRBJ1-1; D may be TRBD1 (6 bases). V was pared by 4 bases and J by 5 bases, with 21 bases between. CDR1 is SGHRS and CDR2 is YFSETQ in the germline V gene. The CDR3 is made up of 16 amino acids. The CDR3 is CASSVQPRGRGTEAFF. CDR3 in DNA: TGCGCCAGCAGCGTGCAACCCAGGGGAAGGGGGACTGAAGCTTTCTTT.

The chain is built from TRBV5-1 and TRBJ2-7, with 11 bases aligning to TRBD1. J gave up 5 bases and V 4 bases, and 5 bases lay outside the gene matches. Per germline, CDR1 SGHRS and CDR2 YFSETQ. This CDR3 contains 14 residues. The CDR3 DNA follows: TGCGCCAGCAGCCCAGGACAGGGGGCCGACGAGCAGTACTTC. Protein sequence: CASSPGQGADEQYF.

This clone was detected only once. This rearrangement joins TRBV7-2 to TRBJ1-4; D gene unclear. The CDR3 is 15 amino acids. V was shortened by 5 bases and J by 1 base, with 11 bases between the two germline ends. From germline, CDR1 is SGHTA and CDR2 FQGNSA. The CDR3 region is CASSPVSGTNEKLFF. For the CDR3, the DNA is TGTGCCAGCAGCCCAGTTTCGGGAACTAATGAAAAACTGTTTTTT. Filled out from reference TRBV7-2 and TRBJ1-4, the complete variable domain reads GAGVSQSPSNKVTEKGKDVELRCDPISGHTALYWYRQSLGQGLEFLIYFQGNSAPDKSGLPSDRFSAERTGGSVSTLTIQRTQQEDSAVYLCASSPVSGTNEKLFFGSGTQLSVL.

CDR3 residues: CASSPLEAGQYLNGYTF. CDR3 DNA sequence: TGTGCCAGCAGTCCACTGGAGGCGGGCCAATATCTTAATGGCTACACCTTC. The V gene is TRBV27, the J gene TRBJ1-2; D remains ambiguous. The CDR3 is 17 residues long. CDR1 MNHEY and CDR2 SMNVEV come from the germline V gene (reference sequence). The V gene lost 5 bases and the J gene lost 6 bases, with 25 bases spanning the gap.

The genes are TRBV2 and TRBJ2-2; D is possibly TRBD1 or TRBD2 (5 bases each). The CDR3 is 14 amino acids. Per the germline V gene, CDR1 is SNHLY and CDR2 is FYNNEI. Trimming took off 8 bases at V and 6 bases at J, with 16 bases between the two ends. The CDR3 loop is CASGVGRGAGELFF. For the CDR3, the DNA is TGTGCCAGCGGCGTGGGAAGAGGGGCCGGGGAGCTGTTTTTT.